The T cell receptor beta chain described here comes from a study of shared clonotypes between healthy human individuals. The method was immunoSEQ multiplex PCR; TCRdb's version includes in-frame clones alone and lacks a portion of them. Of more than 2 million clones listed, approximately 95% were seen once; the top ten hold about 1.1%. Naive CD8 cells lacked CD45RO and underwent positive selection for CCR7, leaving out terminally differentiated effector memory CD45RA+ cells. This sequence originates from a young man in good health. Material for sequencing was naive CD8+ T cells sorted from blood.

CDR3 protein: CASSYSGTASSYEQYF. For the CDR3, the DNA is TGTGCCAGCAGTTACAGCGGGACAGCCAGCTCCTACGAGCAGTACTTC. The chain employs TRBV6-5 and TRBJ2-7, with D possibly being TRBD1 or TRBD2 (7 bases each). Trimming left V 2 bases short and J 0 bases short, with 14 bases between. Germline lookup yields CDR1 MNHEY and CDR2 SVGAGI. The CDR3 totals 16 residues.